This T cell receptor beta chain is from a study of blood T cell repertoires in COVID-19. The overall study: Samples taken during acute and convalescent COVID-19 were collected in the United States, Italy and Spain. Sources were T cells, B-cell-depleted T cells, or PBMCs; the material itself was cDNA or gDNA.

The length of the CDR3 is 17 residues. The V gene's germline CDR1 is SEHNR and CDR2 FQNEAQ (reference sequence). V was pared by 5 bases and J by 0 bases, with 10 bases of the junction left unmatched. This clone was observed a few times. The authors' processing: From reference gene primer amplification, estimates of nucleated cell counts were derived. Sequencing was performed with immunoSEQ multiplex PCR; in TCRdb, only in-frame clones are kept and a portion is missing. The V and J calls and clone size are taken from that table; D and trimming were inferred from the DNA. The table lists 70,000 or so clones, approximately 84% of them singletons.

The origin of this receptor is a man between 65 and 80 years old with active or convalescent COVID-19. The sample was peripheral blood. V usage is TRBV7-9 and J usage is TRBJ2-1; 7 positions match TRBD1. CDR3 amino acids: CASSTRDRESSYNEQFF. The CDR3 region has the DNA TGTGCCAGCAGCACCCGGGACAGAGAGAGCTCCTACAATGAGCAGTTCTTC.